The T cell receptor beta chain under discussion was sequenced for a study of blood T cells in healthy people across ages (dated by TCRdb to 2015 to 2017). Concerning the study at large: In model experiments, template switching captured roughly one uniquely barcoded TCR beta cDNA molecule for every two T cells. To track age-related changes in TCR beta repertoire diversity, the study relied on deep sequencing normalized with unique cDNA molecular identifiers. Four age groups were formed from the donors: young (average roughly 15 years), middle-aged (around 40), aged (around 68) and long-lived (more than 75). Two additional independent replicas of 1 million unique cDNA reads from the same blood draw were analyzed for two donors (one aged 18 to 30 and one aged 80 or older).

Spanning cysteine to phenylalanine, the CDR3 consists of 15 amino acids. This entry keeps only the CDR3 DNA: 45 bases, framed from base 1. Unmatched junction bases come to 5, with V trimmed by 0 bases and J by 5 bases. CDR1 MNHNY and CDR2 SVGAGI were looked up in the germline V gene (reference sequence). This clonotype was seen only a few times. No cognate antigen has been identified for it. Base qualities are not provided; no much larger clone lies one nucleotide away. Systemically healthy Caucasian individuals from Russia, 39 in total and aged roughly 6 to 100 years, were included as donors. Each donor gave approximately 9.3 milliliters of peripheral blood, collected into EDTA-treated Vacutainer tubes. Ficoll-Paque density-gradient centrifugation was used to isolate PBMCs, with at least 6.5 million per sample. Trizol reagent was used to extract total RNA from PBMCs, with at least 5.5 micrograms per sample. Naive CD45RAhigh/CD27high T cell percentages were measured by flow cytometry on a PBMC aliquot from every donor.

General study outcomes and caveats: Observed TCR beta diversity per million T cells fell roughly linearly with age, and a significant reduction was already apparent by age about 38. Compared with the aged group, the long-lived group had more naive CD4+ T cells, fewer expanded clones and increased TCR diversity, a pattern suggesting age selection. Since profiling was done on bulk unsorted PBMCs, naive and antigen-experienced compartments could not be conclusively compared. Donor CMV infection status was unknown, potentially confounding age-related changes in expanded clonotypes. Estimates of total diversity from one million sequenced T cells were regarded as lower bounds and underestimates. A strong correlation was found between observed TCR beta diversity and the percentage of naive T cells measured by flow cytometry.

Libraries were built with 5' RACE. The instrument given in TCRdb is Illumina HiSeq 2500. The second PCR ran for about 6 to 12 cycles and used a J-beta primer mix along with a sample-barcoded 5' primer. A template-switch 5' adaptor carrying 12 random nucleotides introduced a unique molecular identifier onto each TCR beta cDNA molecule. Each sample yielded at least 2.5 million CDR3-containing paired-end reads. First-strand cDNA synthesis was performed from all RNA using the Mint cDNA synthesis kit, with priming by a TRBC-specific oligonucleotide. Following uracil-DNA glycosylase treatment, all cDNA underwent a first 18-cycle PCR with the universal primers M1SS and BC2_uni_R. Per the authors' processing: Normalization of each sample was performed by random selection of 1 million high-quality reads, each carrying a distinct molecular identifier. Reads sharing molecular identifiers were discarded rather than binned into consensus sequences. CDR3 identification, clonotype clustering and error correction used MiTCR with a Q25 quality threshold and the strictest error-elimination algorithm. A nonparametric unseen species model using Euler transformation provided a lower-bound estimate of total TCR beta diversity. The raw public data were reprocessed by TCRdb itself: fastp quality trimming at Q25, MiXCR clonotype calling, in-frame beta chains only. Records with the same CDR3 protein are collapsed into one entry carrying the most frequent genes and DNA. TCRdb, rather than the study authors, made the V and J calls. The sample profile shows fewer than 1,200,000 distinct CDR3 sequences; approximately 26% of them were found once. About 0.8% of the sample lies in the top ten.

This same sample was also part of a study on T cells of mothers and their children. In that second paper, the authors write: Donors were nine systemically healthy Caucasian individuals: three mothers and their six children. cDNA synthesis consumed the entire amount of extracted RNA, loaded at approximately 1.5 ug RNA in each 15 ul reaction. Sample barcodes and 2-4 random nucleotides were added via the M1S primer in the second PCR. Each mother yielded over 8.5 million TCR beta CDR3 reads and each child 2.5 million to 3 million reads. Thymic selection shapes the output of TCR recombination in a similar way in related and unrelated pairs, and inherited differences have a minor effect. Normalized repertoire overlap in related mother-child pairs was always slightly higher than in unrelated mother-child pairs, but the difference was never significant. Persistent microchimeric T cell clones were not detected, at a sensitivity of about 99 clones per million clonotypes. To look for features that set related mother-child pairs apart from unrelated individuals, the researchers ran deep NGS to compare the TCR beta repertoires of mothers and children. The mean age was 40 +/- 4 years for the mothers and about 10 +/- 4 years for the children. After adapter ligation with NEBNext reagents, the libraries were sequenced on Illumina HiSeq 2000 with 100+100 nt paired-end reads. To prevent cross-contamination, the mother and child libraries were prepared a month apart and were sequenced in separate runs. Each donor had between about 450,000 and 2,100,000 distinct TCR beta clonotypes identified. Naive TCR beta clonotypes were estimated from low-frequency clonotypes matched to each donor's FACS-determined naive share, without sorting.

This TCR was recovered from a girl aged 2-15 years in good health. The rearrangement combines TRBV6-6 with TRBJ2-7, and TRBD2 aligns with 9 junction nucleotides. Sequencing was carried out using blood. The CDR3 reads CASSYSGGGDHEQYF. The DNA sequence is given as TGTGCCAGCAGTTACTCTGGCGGGGGGGATCACGAGCAGTACTTC.